The 10 T cell receptor beta chains below were found in one sample sequenced in a study of beta chain features in type 1 diabetes. Study outcomes and limitations: A moderate, significant TCRB CDR3 shortening appeared in type 1 diabetes across four CD4+ subsets.

The entirety of the isolated RNA underwent reverse transcription, so expressed TCRB transcripts were sequenced. TCRdb's copy holds only in-frame clones and misses some; the assay was immunoSEQ multiplex PCR. Of 200,000 to 300,000 clones in the sample, roughly 20% are singletons; the top ten hold 0.028%. These receptors have no identified antigens. The sample taken for sequencing was naive CD4+ T cells from blood. These TCRs come from a middle-aged woman with type 1 diabetes.

CDR3 sequence (DNA): TGCAGCGTTGCAACAGGGGCGAACACTGAAGCTTTCTTT. Protein: CSVATGANTEAFF. The chain has TRBV29-1 and TRBJ1-1; 7 nucleotides agree with TRBD1. Germline lookup yields CDR1 SQVTM and CDR2 ANQGSEA. Trimming took 4 bases from V and 1 from J; bases not matched to a gene: 3. The CDR3 sequence is 13 residues long.

This clone was seen only a few times. In DNA form, the CDR3 reads TGTGCCAGCAGCTTGTGGGGACAGGGATGGACTGAAGCTTTCTTT. This sequence encodes CASSLWGQGWTEAFF. This sequence joins TRBV5-6 and TRBJ1-1, with 9 bases that match TRBD1. V was clipped by 1 base and J by 5 bases; unmatched bases: 6. This CDR3 region has 15 residues. CDR1 is SGHDT, CDR2 YYEEEE, per germline. Full variable domain (remainder filled in from reference TRBV5-6 and TRBJ1-1): DAGVTQSPTHLIKTRGQQVTLRCSPKSGHDTVSWYQQALGQGPQFIFQYYEEEERQRGNFPDRFSGHQFPNYSSELNVNALLLGDSALYLCASSLWGQGWTEAFFGQGTRLTVV.

This clone turned up a few times. V is TRBV29-1 and J is TRBJ2-5, with unresolved D. Trimming removed 5 bases from V and 5 bases from J, with 12 bases in between. CDR1 and CDR2 (germline): SQVTM, ANQGSEA. CDR3 length: 12 residues. CDR3 bases: TGCAGCGTTTTCGGGTTGGAGGAGACCCAGTACTTC. It encodes CSVFGLEETQYF.

There are a few counts of this clone. The chain links TRBV7-9 to TRBJ1-2; tentatively, D is TRBD1 (5 bases). Germline loops: CDR1 SEHNR, CDR2 FQNEAQ (reference sequence). The V and J ends lost 8 bases and 3 bases respectively, with 10 bases between them. This CDR3 contains 12 residues. For the CDR3, the DNA is TGTGCCAGCTCTGGGGCGGACTATGGCTACACCTTC. The encoded protein is CASSGADYGYTF.

This clone was observed once. V gene TRBV7-6 combines with J gene TRBJ2-3, with D perhaps matching TRBD2 (5 bases). Trimming cost V 5 bases and J 0 bases, with 9 bases left between them. The CDR3 loop spans 14 amino acids. Germline V CDR1 and CDR2: SGHVS, FNYEAQ. This CDR3 reads CASSLGESTDTQYF. The CDR3, as DNA: TGTGCCAGCAGCCTCGGGGAAAGCACAGATACGCAGTATTTT.

J is TRBJ2-2 and V is TRBV6-4; maybe TRBD1 (6 bases). V was trimmed by 5 bases and J by 5 bases, leaving 12 bases between them. Per germline, CDR1 MRHNA and CDR2 SNTAGT. The CDR3 consists of 14 residues. CDR3 residues: CASSSQQGTGELFF. The DNA of the CDR3 is TGTGCCAGCAGTTCTCAACAGGGTACCGGGGAGCTGTTTTTT.

This clone showed up just a few times. The gene calls are TRBV15 and TRBJ1-5; TRBD1 matches at 7 bases. The CDR3 runs 18 residues. Per germline, CDR1 LNHNV and CDR2 YYDKDF (reference sequence). The J segment lost 0 bases and the V segment lost 1 base, leaving 9 bases of the junction unmatched. CDR3 sequence reads: CATSRGQGWRNSNQPQHF. CDR3 nucleotide sequence: TGTGCCACCAGCAGAGGACAGGGATGGAGAAATAGCAATCAGCCCCAGCATTTT.

This clone was seen a few times. J is TRBJ1-1 and V is TRBV18, with D perhaps TRBD1 (5 bases). This CDR3 contains 12 residues. Trimming cost V 1 base and J 9 bases, with 9 bases left between them. Germline CDR1 reads KGHSH; CDR2 reads LQKENI. CDR3 bases: TGTGCCAGCTCACCACAACAGGAACAAGCTTTCTTT. Residues: CASSPQQEQAFF.

Only a few counts were recorded for this clone. The same CDR3 is also encoded by other DNA sequences in this sample. This chain links TRBV7-9 with TRBJ1-2, with a weak D call TRBD1 (5 bases). This CDR3 contains 12 residues. In germline, CDR1 is SEHNR, CDR2 FQNEAQ (reference sequence). Trimming left V 4 bases short and J 4 bases short, with 7 bases between. CDR3 DNA sequence: TGTGCCAGCAGCTCGCAGGGCTATGGCTACACCTTC. It is translated as CASSSQGYGYTF. The full variable domain, rest sourced from reference TRBV7-9 and TRBJ1-2, is DTGVSQNPRHKITKRGQNVTFRCDPISEHNRLYWYRQTLGQGPEFLTYFQNEAQLEKSRLLSDRFSAERPKGSFSTLEIQRTEQGDSAMYLCASSSQGYGYTFGSGTRLTVV.

This clone occurred a few times. The chain carries TRBV7-2 and TRBJ2-4; no definite D call. Germline CDR1 SGHTA, CDR2 FQGNSA. This CDR3 contains 14 residues. Trimming cost V 5 bases and J 0 bases, with 8 bases left between them. CDR3 sequence reads: CASSPTLAKNIQYF. Here the CDR3 DNA reads TGTGCCAGCAGCCCGACACTAGCCAAAAACATTCAGTACTTC.